This TCR beta chain comes out of a study of regulatory T cells in long-lasting Graves disease. As for the study in general: The definition of persistent Graves' disease was over 5 years of antithyroid drugs with positive TSH receptor antibodies. Study outcomes and limitations: TRBV28, TRBJ1-2 and TRBJ2-5 emerged as the favored segments in persistent disease.

The time point denotes: persistent/refractory GD, antithyroid drugs over 5 years with positive TRAb. Extracted RNA from PBMCs served as the source of the TCR library. Both iRepertoire HTBI primers and Arm-PCR of CDR3 regions were used to build the TCR beta libraries. TCRdb re-derived calls from the multiplex PCR reads in MiXCR, one entry per CDR3 protein. The table has hundreds of thousands of distinct CDR3 sequences, 21% seen once. Germline values: CDR1 MDHEN, CDR2 SYDVKM. The V and J ends lost 7 bases and 6 bases, in that order; junction bases with no gene match: 6. The CDR3 spans 14 residues. This clonotype showed up many times. The antigen is unknown.

Sequenced here: peripheral blood mononuclear cells (PBMCs), sampled when the disease was refractory, from a patient treated with antithyroid drugs. V is TRBV28 and J is TRBJ2-7, with 13 nucleotides matching TRBD2. The receptor comes from a female donor with Graves disease. The CDR3 bases are TGTGCCAGCACATGGACTAGCGGGAGTGTCGAGCAGTACTTC. Translating it yields CASTWTSGSVEQYF.